This note documents a single T cell receptor beta chain sequence. Its target is not known. The data were taken from a study of cytomegalovirus exposure and HLA in healthy donors. Regarding the study as a whole: Earlier analysis looked at TCR beta V segments, and most were productive about 90% or about 30% of the time. When presence/absence was analysed, sequencing depth was taken to be roughly uniform across donors.

Donors likely had unrecorded immune exposures despite being nominally healthy when sampled. The PCR made use of 60 Vbeta and 13 Jbeta primers. Data came from immunoSEQ multiplex PCR; TCRdb stores just in-frame clones and leaves some out. This sample contains roughly 120,000 clones. The receptor was isolated from a man between 18 and 35 years old in good health and CMV-seronegative. Sequenced material: PBMCs.

CDR3 nucleotides: TGTGCCAGCACCCGGGACAGGGTGACAGATACGCAGTATTTT. Translated, it gives CASTRDRVTDTQYF. This rearrangement joins TRBV6-1 to TRBJ2-3; TRBD1 matches at 9 bases. Germline trimming cut 7 bases from V and 3 bases from J; bases unmatched to any gene: 5. Germline loops: CDR1 MNHNS, CDR2 SASEGT. CDR3 length equals 14 residues.